This T cell receptor (beta chain) was profiled in a study of blood T cells in healthy people across ages. The CDR3 sequence is 16 residues long. Germline V CDR1 and CDR2: LGHDT, YNNKEL (reference sequence). V dropped 0 bases and J dropped 4; count of bases not matched to a gene: 5. Whole-study results and caveats: Unknown CMV status may confound age-related changes in expanded clones. Estimated diversity across one million T cells was deemed an underestimate.

This clonotype has more than one count but fewer than ten. As yet, its antigen is unknown. A second PCR, run for roughly 7 to 11 cycles, used a sample-barcoded 5' primer plus a J-beta primer mix. TCRdb redid the calling of the 5' RACE reads with MiXCR, one entry per CDR3 protein. The sample gives approximately 1.5 million distinct CDR3 sequences, approximately 43% of which show up once; 4% is in the top ten. Isolated per sample were at least 6 million PBMCs. This receptor was taken from a woman aged 18-35 years in good health. The sequencing sample was made of blood. The chain employs TRBV3-1 and TRBJ2-1; 8 positions agree with TRBD2. CDR3 sequence reads: CASSQDPSGRYNEQFF. The DNA of the CDR3 is TGTGCCAGCAGCCAAGATCCTAGCGGGCGATACAATGAGCAGTTCTTC.